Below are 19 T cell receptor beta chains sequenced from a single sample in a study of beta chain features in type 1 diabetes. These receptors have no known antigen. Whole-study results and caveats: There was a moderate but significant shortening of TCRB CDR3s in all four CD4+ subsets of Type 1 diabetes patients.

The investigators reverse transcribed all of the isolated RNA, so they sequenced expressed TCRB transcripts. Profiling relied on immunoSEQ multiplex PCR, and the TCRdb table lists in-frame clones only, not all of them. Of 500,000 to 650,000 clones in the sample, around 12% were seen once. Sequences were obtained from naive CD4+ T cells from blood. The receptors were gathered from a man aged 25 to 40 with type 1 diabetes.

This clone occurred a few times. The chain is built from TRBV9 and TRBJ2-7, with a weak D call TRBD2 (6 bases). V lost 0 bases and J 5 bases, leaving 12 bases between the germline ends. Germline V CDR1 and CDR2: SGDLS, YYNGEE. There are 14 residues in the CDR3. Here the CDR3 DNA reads TGTGCCAGCAGCGTAGGCGGAGGGAACGACGAGCAGTACTTC. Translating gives CASSVGGGNDEQYF.

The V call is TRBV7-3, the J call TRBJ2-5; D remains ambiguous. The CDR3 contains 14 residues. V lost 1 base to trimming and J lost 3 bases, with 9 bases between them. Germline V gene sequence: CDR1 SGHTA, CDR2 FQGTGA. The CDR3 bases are TGTGCCAGCAGCTTAAGGACGGCGGAAGAGACCCAGTACTTC. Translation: CASSLRTAEETQYF. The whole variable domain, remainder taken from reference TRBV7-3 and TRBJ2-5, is GAGVSQTPSNKVTEKGKYVELRCDPISGHTALYWYRQSLGQGPEFLIYFQGTGAADDSGLPNDRFFAVRPEGSVSTLKIQRTERGDSAVYLCASSLRTAEETQYFGPGTRLLVL.

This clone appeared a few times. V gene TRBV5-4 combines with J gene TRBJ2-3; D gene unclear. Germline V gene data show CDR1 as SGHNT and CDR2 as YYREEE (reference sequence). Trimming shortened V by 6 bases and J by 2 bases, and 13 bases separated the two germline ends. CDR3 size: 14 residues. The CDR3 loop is CASKQIELTDTQYF. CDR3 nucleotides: TGTGCCAGCAAACAGATTGAGCTCACAGATACGCAGTATTTT.

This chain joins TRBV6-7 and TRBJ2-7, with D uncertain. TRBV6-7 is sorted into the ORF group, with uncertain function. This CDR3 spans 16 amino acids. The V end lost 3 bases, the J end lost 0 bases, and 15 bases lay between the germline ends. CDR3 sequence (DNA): TGTGCCAGCAGTTATATGCGAGGACCGTACTCCTACGAGCAGTACTTC. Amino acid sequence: CASSYMRGPYSYEQYF.

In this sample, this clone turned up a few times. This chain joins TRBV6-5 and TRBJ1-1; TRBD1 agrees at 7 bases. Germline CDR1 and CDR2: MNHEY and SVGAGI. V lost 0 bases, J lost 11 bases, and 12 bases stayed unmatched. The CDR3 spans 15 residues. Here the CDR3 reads CASSYSNQGGMWAFF. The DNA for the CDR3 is TGTGCCAGCAGTTACTCGAATCAGGGGGGTATGTGGGCTTTCTTT.

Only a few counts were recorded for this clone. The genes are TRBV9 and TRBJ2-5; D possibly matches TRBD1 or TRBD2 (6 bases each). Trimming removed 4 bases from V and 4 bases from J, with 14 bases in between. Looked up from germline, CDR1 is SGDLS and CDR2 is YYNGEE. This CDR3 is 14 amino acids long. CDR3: CASSSTGTGETQYF. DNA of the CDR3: TGTGCCAGCAGCTCTACAGGGACTGGAGAGACCCAGTACTTC.

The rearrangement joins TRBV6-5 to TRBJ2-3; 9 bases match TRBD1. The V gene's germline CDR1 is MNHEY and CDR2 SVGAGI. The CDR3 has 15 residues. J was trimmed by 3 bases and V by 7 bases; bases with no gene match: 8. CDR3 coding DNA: TGTGCCAGCACCTACGGGGGACAGGGAACAGATACGCAGTATTTT. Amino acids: CASTYGGQGTDTQYF.

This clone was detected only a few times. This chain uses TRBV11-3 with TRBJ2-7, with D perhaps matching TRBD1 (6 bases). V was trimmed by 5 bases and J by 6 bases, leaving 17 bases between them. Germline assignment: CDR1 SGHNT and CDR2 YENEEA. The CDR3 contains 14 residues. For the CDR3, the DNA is TGTGCCAGCAGCGCTACAGGGAAAGGAATCGAGCAGTACTTC. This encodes CASSATGKGIEQYF.

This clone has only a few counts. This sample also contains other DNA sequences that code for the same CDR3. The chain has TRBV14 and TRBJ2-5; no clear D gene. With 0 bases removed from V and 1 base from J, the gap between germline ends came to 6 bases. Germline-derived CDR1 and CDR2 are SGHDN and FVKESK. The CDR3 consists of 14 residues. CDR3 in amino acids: CASSQDLVQETQYF. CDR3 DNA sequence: TGTGCCAGCAGCCAAGATCTAGTCCAAGAGACCCAGTACTTC.

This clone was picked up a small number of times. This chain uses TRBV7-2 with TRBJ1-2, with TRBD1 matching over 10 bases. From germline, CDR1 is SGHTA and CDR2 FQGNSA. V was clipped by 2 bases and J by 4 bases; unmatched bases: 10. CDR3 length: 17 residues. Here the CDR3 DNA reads TGTGCCAGCAGCTTATTATCTTCGACAGGGGGCCCCTATGGCTACACCTTC. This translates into CASSLLSSTGGPYGYTF.

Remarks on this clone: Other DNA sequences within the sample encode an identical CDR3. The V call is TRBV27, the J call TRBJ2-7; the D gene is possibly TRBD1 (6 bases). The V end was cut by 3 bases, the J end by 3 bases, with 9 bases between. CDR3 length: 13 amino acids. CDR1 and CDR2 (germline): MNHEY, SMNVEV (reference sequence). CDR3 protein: CASSLTGNYEQYF. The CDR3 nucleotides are TGTGCCAGCAGTTTGACAGGTAACTACGAGCAGTACTTC.

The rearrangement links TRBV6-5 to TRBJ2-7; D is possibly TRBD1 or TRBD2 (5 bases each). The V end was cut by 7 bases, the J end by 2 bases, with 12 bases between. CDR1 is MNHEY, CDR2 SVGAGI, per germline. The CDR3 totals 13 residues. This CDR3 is CASKMGETYEQYF. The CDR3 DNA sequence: TGTGCCAGCAAGATGGGGGAAACCTACGAGCAGTACTTC.

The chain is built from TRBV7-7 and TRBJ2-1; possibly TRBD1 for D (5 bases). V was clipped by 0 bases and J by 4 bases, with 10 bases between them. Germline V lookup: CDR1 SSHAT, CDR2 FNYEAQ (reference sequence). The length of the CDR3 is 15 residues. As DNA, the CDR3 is TGTGCCAGCAGCTTAGCACCGACAGTTTACAATGAGCAGTTCTTC. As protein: CASSLAPTVYNEQFF.

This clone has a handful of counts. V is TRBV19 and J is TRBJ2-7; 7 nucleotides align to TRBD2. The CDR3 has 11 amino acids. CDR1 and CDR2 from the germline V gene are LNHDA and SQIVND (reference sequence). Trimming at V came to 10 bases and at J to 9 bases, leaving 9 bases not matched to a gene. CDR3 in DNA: TGTGCCACTTCTGGGAGGGTCGGGCAGTACTTC. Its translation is CATSGRVGQYF.

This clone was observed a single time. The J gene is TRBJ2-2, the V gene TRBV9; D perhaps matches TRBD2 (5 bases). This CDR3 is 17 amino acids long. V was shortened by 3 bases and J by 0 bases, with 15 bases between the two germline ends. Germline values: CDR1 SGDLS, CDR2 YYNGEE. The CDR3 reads CASSAGWGAANTGELFF. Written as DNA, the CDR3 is TGTGCCAGCAGCGCGGGGTGGGGAGCAGCGAACACCGGGGAGCTGTTTTTT.

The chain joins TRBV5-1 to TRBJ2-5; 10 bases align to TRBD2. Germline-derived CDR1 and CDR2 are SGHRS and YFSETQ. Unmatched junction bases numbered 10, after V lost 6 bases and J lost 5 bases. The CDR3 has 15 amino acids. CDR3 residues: CASTATGTSAETQYF. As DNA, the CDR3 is TGCGCCAGCACCGCAACCGGGACTAGCGCGGAGACCCAGTACTTC. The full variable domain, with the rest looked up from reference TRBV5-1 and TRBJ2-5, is KAGVTQTPRYLIKTRGQQVTLSCSPISGHRSVSWYQQTPGQGLQFLFEYFSETQRNKGNFPGRFSGRQFSNSRSEMNVSTLELGDSALYLCASTATGTSAETQYFGPGTRLLVL.

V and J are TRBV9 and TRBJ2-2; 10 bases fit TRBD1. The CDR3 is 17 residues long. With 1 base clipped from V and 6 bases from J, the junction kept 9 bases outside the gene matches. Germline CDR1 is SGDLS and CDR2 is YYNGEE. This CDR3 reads CASSVSWDRGRSGELFF. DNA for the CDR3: TGTGCCAGCAGCGTATCATGGGACAGGGGAAGGTCCGGGGAGCTGTTTTTT. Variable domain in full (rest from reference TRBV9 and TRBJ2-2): DSGVTQTPKHLITATGQRVTLRCSPRSGDLSVYWYQQSLDQGLQFLIQYYNGEERAKGNILERFSAQQFPDLHSELNLSSLELGDSALYFCASSVSWDRGRSGELFFGEGSRLTVL.

The CDR3 protein is CAISDRDRGFNEQFF. CDR3 DNA: TGTGCCATCAGTGACCGGGACAGGGGTTTCAATGAGCAGTTCTTC. The rearrangement joins TRBV10-3 to TRBJ2-1; 10 bases fit TRBD1. J gave up 6 bases and V 3 bases, and 5 bases lay outside the gene matches. The germline V gene encodes CDR1 ENHRY and CDR2 SYGVKD. This CDR3 region has 15 residues.

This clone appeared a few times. CDR3 sequence reads: CASSESASAKKRGETQYF. CDR3 sequence (DNA): TGCGCCAGCAGTGAGTCGGCTAGCGCTAAGAAGAGGGGAGAGACCCAGTACTTC. The V and J genes are TRBV10-1 and TRBJ2-5; perhaps TRBD2 as D (6 bases). Germline V CDR1 and CDR2: WNHNN, SYGVQD (reference sequence). This CDR3 contains 18 residues. Trimming took 0 bases from V and 4 from J, leaving 21 bases between them.